This TCR beta chain originates from a study of CD8 T cells in Susac syndrome. The study's findings and limits: By the study's own acknowledgment, its TCR sequencing and HLA analysis included relatively few individuals.

This clonotype was picked up a small number of times. Antigen: not known. Reverse transcription used roughly 0.45 to 1 ug RNA and random hexamers. The amplification used immunoSEQ multiplex PCR on TCR beta CDR3; it spanned 54 Vbeta and 13 Jbeta. TCRdb analysed the immunoSEQ multiplex PCR reads with MiXCR anew, one entry per CDR3 protein. The table shows a few hundred thousand distinct CDR3 sequences, with 80% to 90% occurring only once. CD8+ and CD4+ T cells from blood underwent TCR beta sequencing. It was treatment-naive patients with stable or active relapsing-remitting disease who made up the multiple sclerosis controls. The sequenced sample was CD8+ T cells from PBMCs. This TCR derives from a human donor with multiple sclerosis.

CDR3 in amino acids: CASSSTSRPTDTQYF. Here the CDR3 DNA reads TGTGCCAGCAGCTCGACTAGCCGACCCACAGATACGCAGTATTTT. This sequence joins TRBV11-2 and TRBJ2-3; TRBD2 agrees at 7 bases. CDR1 SGHAT and CDR2 FQNNGV come from the germline V gene. Unmatched junction bases numbered 6, after V lost 4 bases and J lost 2 bases. The CDR3 covers 15 residues.